The source of this T cell receptor (beta chain) is a study of shared clonotypes between healthy human individuals. Study information: Each donor had three CD4 naive, three CD4 memory, two CD8 naive and one CD8 memory plate.

The CDR3 is 14 residues long. Deletions cut 7 bases from V and 0 bases from J, with 13 bases between. Germline CDR1 is MNHEY and CDR2 is SMNVEV (reference sequence). Measured with immunoSEQ multiplex PCR; TCRdb has only the in-frame clones, and not every one. The sample lists 2 million or so clones, 90% to 95% occurring once. The healthy adult donors were HIV-negative and reported no recent acute infections or vaccinations. The sample consisted of naive CD4+ T cells sorted from blood. Noted subset: CD45RA+ positively selected. The TCR was taken from a man aged 18 to 29 in good health. The genes are TRBV27 and TRBJ2-7, with D unclear. CDR3 nucleotide sequence: TGTGCCAGCAATTCAGGTTCACACTCCTACGAGCAGTACTTC. Its protein product is CASNSGSHSYEQYF.